The entry that follows covers one TCR beta chain sequence. These data are taken from a study of cytomegalovirus exposure and HLA in healthy donors. Vbeta (60) and Jbeta (13) primers were used in the PCR. Using immunoSEQ multiplex PCR, the repertoire was profiled, and TCRdb retains in-frame clones only, with some absent. Here the sample spans fewer than 200,000 clones, around 87% being singletons. With 6 bases removed from V and 4 bases from J, the gap between germline ends came to 15 bases. In germline, CDR1 is SNHLY, CDR2 FYNNEI. The length of the CDR3 is 15 residues. The source material was PBMCs. This sequence was found in a boy aged 2 to 9 in good health and CMV-seronegative. This chain joins TRBV2 and TRBJ1-4, with D perhaps TRBD1 (6 bases). In DNA form, the CDR3 reads TGTGCCAGCAGGAATCTACAGGGAATTAATGAAAAACTGTTTTTT. Its translation: CASRNLQGINEKLFF. The complete variable domain, with remaining parts taken from reference TRBV2 and TRBJ1-4, reads EPEVTQTPSHQVTQMGQEVILRCVPISNHLYFYWYRQILGQKVEFLVSFYNNEISEKSEIFDDQFSVERPDGSNFTLKIRSTKLEDSAMYFCASRNLQGINEKLFFGSGTQLSVL.